This TCR beta chain was retrieved from a study of long-term antiretroviral therapy in people with HIV. Worth noting for this clone: Its antigen is unknown. This specimen includes other DNA sequences encoding the same CDR3.

General observations from the study: Clones expanded before ART dominated the repertoire at all time points. Compared with controls, HIV repertoires showed narrower CDR3 length ranges.

Runs used v3.0 of the immunoSEQ assay and were done at survey level. Clones were read by immunoSEQ multiplex PCR, and TCRdb kept only the in-frame ones, dropping some. The table has 35,000 or so clones, approximately 83% seen once; the top ten hold 10% to 13%. Sequencing was performed on unsorted PBMCs, taken 2.2 years after starting antiretroviral therapy. This receptor was identified in a young man with HIV.

The CDR3 sequence is CASSLGPGTNQPQHF. The CDR3 coding sequence is TGTGCCAGCAGCTTGGGGCCGGGGACCAATCAGCCCCAGCATTTT. The chain couples TRBV5-4 to TRBJ1-5; the D gene is possibly TRBD1 (5 bases). The length of the CDR3 is 15 residues. Per germline, CDR1 SGHNT and CDR2 YYREEE (reference sequence). Trimming cost V 0 bases and J 3 bases, with 10 bases left between them.